These 32 T cell receptor beta chains came from one sample sequenced in a study of cytomegalovirus exposure and HLA in healthy donors. The PCR made use of 60 Vbeta and 13 Jbeta primers. Measured with immunoSEQ multiplex PCR; TCRdb has only the in-frame clones, and not every one. The data contain some 180,000 clones, around 75% of them singletons. Sequencing used PBMCs. Source of these receptors: a woman in her 30s in good health and CMV-seronegative.

The genes are TRBV29-1 and TRBJ2-3; possible D gene TRBD2, 5 bases. This CDR3 has 17 amino acids. The germline gives CDR1 SQVTM, CDR2 ANQGSEA. V lost 7 bases and J lost 2, with 25 bases in between. CDR3 DNA sequence: TGCAGCGCCCGGGGTCTCGTCGGGAACCTATACACAGATACGCAGTATTTT. It codes for CSARGLVGNLYTDTQYF.

V gene TRBV25-1 combines with J gene TRBJ1-2; no clear D gene. Germline lookup yields CDR1 MGHDK and CDR2 SYGVNS. This CDR3 has 12 residues. V dropped 8 bases and J dropped 0 bases, with 7 bases sitting between them. Written as DNA, the CDR3 is TGTGCCAGCCATACAGCTAACTATGGCTACACCTTC. It translates to CASHTANYGYTF.

V gene TRBV5-4 combines with J gene TRBJ2-1; 7 bases align to TRBD1. CDR1 SGHNT and CDR2 YYREEE come from the germline V gene (reference sequence). V lost 4 bases, J lost 4 bases, and 8 bases stayed unmatched. There are 15 residues in the CDR3. For the CDR3, the DNA is TGTGCCAGCAGCACGGGACAGAATAGTTACAATGAGCAGTTCTTC. Translated, it gives CASSTGQNSYNEQFF.

The V call is TRBV19, the J call TRBJ2-7; a possible D gene is TRBD2 (5 bases). The V gene's germline CDR1 is LNHDA and CDR2 SQIVND (reference sequence). The CDR3 runs 14 residues. Trimming cost V 4 bases and J 0 bases, with 10 bases left between them. The CDR3 DNA is TGTGCCAGTAGTACCTCCGGAGGCTCCTACGAGCAGTACTTC. Encoded protein: CASSTSGGSYEQYF.

This chain uses TRBV19 with TRBJ2-7, with a tentative D call TRBD1 (5 bases). Trimming left V 3 bases short and J 4 bases short, with 19 bases between. This CDR3 contains 16 residues. Per germline, CDR1 LNHDA and CDR2 SQIVND (reference sequence). CDR3 region: CASSMSVGPWGYEQYF. The CDR3 nucleotides read TGTGCCAGTAGTATGTCCGTGGGGCCGTGGGGTTACGAGCAGTACTTC.

V and J are TRBV2 and TRBJ1-1; maybe TRBD1 (5 bases). The germline gives CDR1 SNHLY, CDR2 FYNNEI. Trimming stripped 6 bases from V and 0 bases from J, with 8 bases between. The CDR3 totals 13 residues. Here the CDR3 reads CASRGGLNTEAFF. As DNA, the CDR3 is TGTGCCAGCAGGGGGGGATTGAACACTGAAGCTTTCTTT.

The rearrangement links TRBV6-6 to TRBJ1-2; D possibly corresponds to TRBD1 (6 bases). The CDR3 totals 16 residues. Germline CDR1 and CDR2: MNHNY and SVGAGI (reference sequence). V was cut by 8 bases and J by 0 bases, with 19 bases left in between. For the CDR3, the DNA is TGTGCCAGCCGCCCCCTGGGGGCGGAGACTAACTATGGCTACACCTTC. It is translated as CASRPLGAETNYGYTF.

This clone has more than one count but fewer than ten. The rearrangement joins TRBV19 to TRBJ1-1; maybe TRBD1 (6 bases). The CDR3 is 17 residues long. Trimming left V 4 bases short and J 5 bases short, with 23 bases between. Germline V gene sequence: CDR1 LNHDA, CDR2 SQIVND (reference sequence). The CDR3 protein is CASSNWLGAGAGTEAFF. CDR3 DNA sequence: TGTGCCAGTAGTAATTGGCTGGGGGCAGGGGCAGGGACTGAAGCTTTCTTT.

The chain carries TRBV7-9 and TRBJ2-7, with TRBD2 matching over 11 bases. The CDR3 contains 13 residues. After removal of 4 bases from V and 6 bases from J, the junction contained 2 bases not matched to a gene. Germline loops: CDR1 SEHNR, CDR2 FQNEAQ (reference sequence). As DNA, the CDR3 is TGTGCCAGCAGCTCGGGACTAGCGGCCGAGCAGTACTTC. Residues: CASSSGLAAEQYF.

This clone has a handful of counts. The rearrangement joins TRBV18 to TRBJ2-7, with a possible D match to TRBD2 (6 bases). Germline CDR1 KGHSH, CDR2 LQKENI. CDR3 length: 14 amino acids. Trimming pared 8 bases from V and 3 bases from J, leaving 17 bases between. CDR3 amino acids: CASLGDSGSYEQYF. DNA of the CDR3: TGTGCCAGCCTCGGGGACTCCGGTAGCTACGAGCAGTACTTC. Looking up the rest from reference TRBV18 and TRBJ2-7 gives the full variable domain: NAGVMQNPRHLVRRRGQEARLRCSPMKGHSHVYWYRQLPEEGLKFMVYLQKENIIDESGMPKERFSAEFPKEGPSILRIQQVVRGDSAAYFCASLGDSGSYEQYFGPGTRLTVT.

The chain links TRBV6-6 to TRBJ2-7; unclear D gene. The CDR3 totals 12 residues. The germline V and J ends were trimmed by 5 bases and 6 bases, with 11 bases remaining between them. The germline V gene encodes CDR1 MNHNY and CDR2 SVGAGI (reference sequence). This CDR3 reads CASSRLALEQYF. The CDR3 region has the DNA TGTGCCAGCAGTAGATTGGCTCTCGAGCAGTACTTC.

The table lists this clone with a count of one. The gene calls are TRBV7-6 and TRBJ2-7; 8 bases agree with TRBD2. Germline CDR1 is SGHVS and CDR2 is FNYEAQ. V lost 2 bases to trimming and J lost 4 bases; unmatched junction nucleotides: 7. The CDR3 consists of 15 residues. CDR3 nucleotides: TGTGCCAGCAGCTTACTGGGCGGGGGGTTTTACGAGCAGTACTTC. It yields the protein CASSLLGGGFYEQYF.

The CDR3 region has the DNA TGCGCCAGCACCGGGACAAGGGGTAATAGGTCCTACGAGCAGTACTTC. Its protein product is CASTGTRGNRSYEQYF. The J gene is TRBJ2-7, the V gene TRBV10-1; D is perhaps TRBD1 (6 bases). The CDR3 totals 16 residues. Trimming took off 7 bases at V and 1 base at J, with 20 bases between the two ends. Germline CDR1 is WNHNN and CDR2 is SYGVQD (reference sequence).

The V gene is TRBV11-2, the J gene TRBJ1-1; perhaps TRBD1 as D (5 bases). V shed 5 bases and J shed 7 bases, with 11 bases lying between them. Germline loops: CDR1 SGHAT, CDR2 FQNNGV. This CDR3 region has 12 residues. The CDR3: CASSPGTGEAFF. CDR3 DNA sequence: TGTGCCAGCAGCCCAGGAACAGGTGAAGCTTTCTTT.

The chain uses TRBV4-2 and TRBJ2-1, with 14 bases that match TRBD2. Germline CDR1 LGHNA, CDR2 YNFKEQ. V shed 4 bases, J shed 6 bases, and the junction held 8 bases outside the gene matches. This CDR3 contains 17 residues. The CDR3 spells CASSPGTSGSSGNEQFF. The CDR3 nucleotides read TGTGCCAGCAGCCCCGGGACTAGCGGGAGTAGCGGCAATGAGCAGTTCTTC.

This clone was seen a handful of times. The chain couples TRBV10-1 to TRBJ2-7, with 7 positions matching TRBD1. CDR3 length equals 15 residues. V gave up 3 bases and J gave up 1 base; unmatched junction bases: 6. Germline V gene sequence: CDR1 WNHNN, CDR2 SYGVQD (reference sequence). The DNA of the CDR3 is TGCGCCAGCAGTGATCACCGGGACAGTTCCTACGAGCAGTACTTC. It codes for CASSDHRDSSYEQYF.

This clone has more than one count but fewer than ten. The V gene is TRBV18, the J gene TRBJ1-1; D remains ambiguous. The CDR3 runs 12 residues. Germline V gene sequence: CDR1 KGHSH, CDR2 LQKENI. Trimming pared 4 bases from V and 4 bases from J, leaving 7 bases between. CDR3 residues: CASSLPGTEAFF. CDR3 DNA: TGTGCCAGCTCACTGCCGGGCACTGAAGCTTTCTTT.

This clone was detected only a few times. One junction end does not reproduce the germline sequence, and a read error may be involved. The CDR3 DNA reads as TGCAGCGTTGTCCGCGGGGGGGCCTCCGACAATGAGCAGTTCTTC. Translation gives CSVVRGGASDNEQFF. J is TRBJ2-1 and V is TRBV29-1; TRBD2 agrees at 9 bases. Germline assignment: CDR1 SQVTM and CDR2 ANQGSEA. The CDR3 has 15 amino acids.

This chain connects TRBV25-1 to TRBJ2-5; possible D gene TRBD2, 6 bases. The CDR3 covers 14 residues. Germline V gives CDR1 MGHDK, CDR2 SYGVNS. V dropped 3 bases and J dropped 5 bases, with 13 bases sitting between them. As DNA, the CDR3 is TGTGCCAGCAGTGACCCCGGGACTGGGGAGACCCAGTACTTC. Protein sequence: CASSDPGTGETQYF. The full variable domain, with the rest looked up from reference TRBV25-1 and TRBJ2-5, is EADIYQTPRYLVIGTGKKITLECSQTMGHDKMYWYQQDPGMELHLIHYSYGVNSTEKGDLSSESTVSRIRTEHFPLTLESARPSHTSQYLCASSDPGTGETQYFGPGTRLLVL.

V and J are TRBV19 and TRBJ1-2; 7 bases are a match to TRBD1. Germline V lookup: CDR1 LNHDA, CDR2 SQIVND (reference sequence). V was pared by 5 bases and J by 6 bases, with 9 bases of the junction left unmatched. This CDR3 has 14 amino acids. The CDR3: CASSPRDRPDGYTF. DNA of the CDR3: TGTGCCAGTAGTCCGCGGGACAGACCAGATGGCTACACCTTC. Full variable domain (outside the CDR3, taken from reference TRBV19 and TRBJ1-2): DGGITQSPKYLFRKEGQNVTLSCEQNLNHDAMYWYRQDPGQGLRLIYYSQIVNDFQKGDIAEGYSVSREKKESFPLTVTSAQKNPTAFYLCASSPRDRPDGYTFGSGTRLTVV.

This chain links TRBV7-2 with TRBJ1-1, with D possibly TRBD1 on 6 matching bases. Germline CDR1 reads SGHTA; CDR2 reads FQGNSA. V was cut by 5 bases and J by 1 base, with 20 bases left in between. This CDR3 region has 17 residues. CDR3 coding DNA: TGTGCCAGCAGCCGGGCAGCAGGGGCTAGACAGAACACTGAAGCTTTCTTT. Translation: CASSRAAGARQNTEAFF.

This clone is a singleton in its sample. The chain couples TRBV5-6 to TRBJ2-3; TRBD2 matches 8 bases. Trimming removed 3 bases from V and 5 bases from J; junction bases left unmatched: 14. The germline V gene has CDR1 SGHDT and CDR2 YYEEEE. The CDR3 is 17 residues long. The CDR3 sequence is CASSWRQVAGTKDTQYF. The CDR3 DNA sequence: TGTGCCAGCAGCTGGCGGCAGGTAGCGGGGACCAAAGATACGCAGTATTTT.

The chain recombines TRBV7-9 with TRBJ1-5; 8 bases fit TRBD1. This CDR3 has 17 amino acids. V gave up 5 bases and J gave up 0 bases; unmatched junction bases: 9. CDR1 and CDR2 (germline): SEHNR, FQNEAQ (reference sequence). DNA for the CDR3: TGTGCCAGCAGCGACGGGACAGGCTATGATAGCAATCAGCCCCAGCATTTT. Protein: CASSDGTGYDSNQPQHF.

V usage is TRBV7-9 and J usage is TRBJ1-3, with D tentatively TRBD1 (5 bases). Trimming stripped 5 bases from V and 0 bases from J, with 17 bases between. CDR1 and CDR2 from the germline V gene are SEHNR and FQNEAQ (reference sequence). The CDR3 runs 17 residues. The CDR3 is CASSPRRPGDSGNTIYF. In DNA form, the CDR3 reads TGTGCCAGCAGCCCGAGACGACCGGGGGACTCTGGAAACACCATATATTTT.

This chain links TRBV30 with TRBJ2-7; D gene unclear. Trimming took off 2 bases at V and 1 base at J, with 15 bases between the two ends. Germline loops: CDR1 GTSNPN, CDR2 SVGIG (reference sequence). The CDR3 sequence is 15 residues long. CDR3 nucleotide sequence: TGTGCCTGGAGTAATCCGAACTTCGCGTCCTACGAGCAGTACTTC. The encoded protein is CAWSNPNFASYEQYF.

This sequence joins TRBV2 and TRBJ1-3; D is perhaps TRBD1 (6 bases). V was pared by 1 base and J by 4 bases, with 26 bases between. This CDR3 has 20 amino acids. Germline V gives CDR1 SNHLY, CDR2 FYNNEI. CDR3 amino acids: CASSEGNWLSGQFYGNTIYF. CDR3 nucleotide sequence: TGTGCCAGCAGTGAAGGGAATTGGTTAAGTGGACAGTTCTACGGAAACACCATATATTTT.

V is TRBV9 and J is TRBJ2-7; 7 bases are shared with TRBD2. This CDR3 contains 14 residues. J was trimmed by 2 bases and V by 0 bases; bases with no gene match: 2. Looked up from germline, CDR1 is SGDLS and CDR2 is YYNGEE. CDR3 sequence reads: CASSVDGGAYEQYF. The CDR3 DNA is TGTGCCAGCAGCGTAGATGGGGGGGCCTACGAGCAGTACTTC. Combining the CDR3 with reference TRBV9 and TRBJ2-7 gives the whole variable domain DSGVTQTPKHLITATGQRVTLRCSPRSGDLSVYWYQQSLDQGLQFLIQYYNGEERAKGNILERFSAQQFPDLHSELNLSSLELGDSALYFCASSVDGGAYEQYFGPGTRLTVT.

The V and J genes are TRBV5-1 and TRBJ1-1; the D gene is possibly TRBD1 (6 bases). Germline lookup yields CDR1 SGHRS and CDR2 YFSETQ. The CDR3 has 16 amino acids. The V and J ends lost 1 base and 0 bases respectively, with 13 bases between them. This chain's CDR3 is CASSLQGPGLNTEAFF. As DNA, the CDR3 is TGCGCCAGCAGCTTGCAGGGGCCAGGCTTGAACACTGAAGCTTTCTTT. The entire variable domain, with the rest obtained from reference TRBV5-1 and TRBJ1-1, is as follows: KAGVTQTPRYLIKTRGQQVTLSCSPISGHRSVSWYQQTPGQGLQFLFEYFSETQRNKGNFPGRFSGRQFSNSRSEMNVSTLELGDSALYLCASSLQGPGLNTEAFFGQGTRLTVV.

V usage is TRBV19 and J usage is TRBJ2-3, with 12 bases lining up with TRBD2. CDR1 and CDR2 from the germline V gene are LNHDA and SQIVND (reference sequence). V lost 8 bases, J lost 8 bases, and 14 bases stayed unmatched. The CDR3 consists of 16 residues. In nucleotides, the CDR3 is TGTGCCAGTTCTAAGGGACTAGCGGGCGGCCTAGGTACGCAGTATTTT. This gives the protein CASSKGLAGGLGTQYF.

This clone was detected a few times. The chain joins TRBV29-1 to TRBJ1-2; 8 bases line up with TRBD1. The trim removed 7 bases at V and 4 bases at J, leaving 8 bases unmatched. The CDR3 is 13 residues long. The germline gives CDR1 SQVTM, CDR2 ANQGSEA. CDR3 sequence reads: CSDSGQGGYGYTF. The DNA of the CDR3 is TGCAGCGACTCAGGACAGGGTGGCTATGGCTACACCTTC.

CDR3 bases: TGTGCCAGCAGCTTTGGGCAGGCAACCTACGAGCAGTACTTC. This translates into CASSFGQATYEQYF. The gene calls are TRBV5-4 and TRBJ2-7, with D hard to call. V gave up 2 bases and J gave up 2 bases, with 11 bases separating them. CDR1 SGHNT and CDR2 YYREEE come from the germline V gene (reference sequence). This CDR3 is built from 14 residues. The whole variable domain, remainder taken from reference TRBV5-4 and TRBJ2-7, is ETGVTQSPTHLIKTRGQQVTLRCSSQSGHNTVSWYQQALGQGPQFIFQYYREEENGRGNFPPRFSGLQFPNYSSELNVNALELDDSALYLCASSFGQATYEQYFGPGTRLTVT.

The CDR3 reads CASSLVVAPGSYQETQYF. DNA for the CDR3: TGTGCCAGCAGCTTAGTAGTGGCTCCGGGATCGTACCAAGAGACCCAGTACTTC. The gene calls are TRBV7-9 and TRBJ2-5; perhaps TRBD2 as D (5 bases). CDR3 length equals 18 residues. Trimming shortened V by 1 base and J by 0 bases, and 18 bases separated the two germline ends. Germline CDR1 is SEHNR and CDR2 is FQNEAQ (reference sequence).